One and the same sample provided the 23 T cell receptor beta chains below, sequenced in a study of blood T cell repertoires in COVID-19. Profiling relied on immunoSEQ multiplex PCR, and the TCRdb table lists in-frame clones only, not all of them. This table holds 10,000 to 15,000 clones, 60% to 80% found once. Sequencing was done on a sample of peripheral blood. These receptors were obtained from a human donor in a cohort sampled during active COVID-19.

The J gene is TRBJ2-6, the V gene TRBV5-4; D gene ambiguous. This CDR3 region has 14 residues. CDR1 and CDR2 (germline): SGHNT, YYREEE (reference sequence). V lost 2 bases to trimming and J lost 0 bases, with 3 bases between them. The CDR3 coding sequence is TGTGCCAGCAGCTTTCACTCTGGGGCCAACGTCCTGACTTTC. Its translation is CASSFHSGANVLTF.

This clone was picked up one time. The rearrangement joins TRBV14 to TRBJ2-7; 7 bases map to TRBD1. This CDR3 is 13 amino acids long. Looked up from germline, CDR1 is SGHDN and CDR2 is FVKESK. V shed 5 bases, J shed 4 bases, and the junction held 5 bases outside the gene matches. The CDR3 region has the DNA TGTGCCAGCAGCACCTACAGGGGTTACGAGCAGTACTTC. It yields the protein CASSTYRGYEQYF. The variable domain in full, completed from reference TRBV14 and TRBJ2-7, reads EAGVTQFPSHSVIEKGQTVTLRCDPISGHDNLYWYRRVMGKEIKFLLHFVKESKQDESGMPNNRFLAERTGGTYSTLKVQPAELEDSGVYFCASSTYRGYEQYFGPGTRLTVT.

The gene calls are TRBV5-1 and TRBJ1-6; D is undetermined. The germline V gene encodes CDR1 SGHRS and CDR2 YFSETQ. There are 14 residues in the CDR3. V lost 0 bases and J 3 bases, leaving 4 bases between the germline ends. The CDR3 region is CASSLVSYNSPLHF. The CDR3, as DNA: TGCGCCAGCAGCTTGGTCAGCTATAATTCACCCCTCCACTTT.

The J gene is TRBJ1-4, the V gene TRBV7-9; 7 nucleotides line up with TRBD1. Trimming took 4 bases from V and 2 from J; bases not matched to a gene: 13. The CDR3 has 18 residues. Germline loops: CDR1 SEHNR, CDR2 FQNEAQ (reference sequence). The CDR3 DNA sequence: TGTGCCAGCAGCTCAGAACTCAGGGGGAAGCGGACTAATGAAAAACTGTTTTTT. Its translation: CASSSELRGKRTNEKLFF.

The CDR3 nucleotides read TGTGCCACCAGCAGGGGGACAGGGTTGGGGGAGACCCAGTACTTC. Protein: CATSRGTGLGETQYF. The J gene is TRBJ2-5, the V gene TRBV15, with TRBD1 matching over 9 bases. V was clipped by 3 bases and J by 5 bases; unmatched bases: 7. The CDR3 spans 15 residues. Germline-derived CDR1 and CDR2 are LNHNV and YYDKDF (reference sequence). Looking up the rest from reference TRBV15 and TRBJ2-5 gives the full variable domain: DAMVIQNPRYQVTQFGKPVTLSCSQTLNHNVMYWYQQKSSQAPKLLFHYYDKDFNNEADTPDNFQSRRPNTSFCFLDIRSPGLGDTAMYLCATSRGTGLGETQYFGPGTRLLVL.

V is TRBV4-3 and J is TRBJ1-1; 7 bases fit TRBD1. The length of the CDR3 is 16 residues. With 1 base clipped from V and 5 bases from J, the junction kept 10 bases outside the gene matches. The germline gives CDR1 LGHNA, CDR2 YSLEER. For the CDR3, the DNA is TGCGCCAGCAGCCAAGTGGCAGGGGGTATTTTAACTGAAGCTTTCTTT. As protein: CASSQVAGGILTEAFF.

The chain is built from TRBV6-1 and TRBJ1-6; 8 bases are shared with TRBD1. This CDR3 contains 15 residues. V dropped 0 bases and J dropped 9; count of bases not matched to a gene: 4. The germline V gene encodes CDR1 MNHNS and CDR2 SASEGT. CDR3 nucleotide sequence: TGTGCCAGCAGTGAAGCAAGGACAGGGAGTTCACCCCTCCACTTT. The encoded protein is CASSEARTGSSPLHF.

This rearrangement joins TRBV3-1 (or the pseudogene TRBV3-2) to TRBJ2-3; 12 bases agree with TRBD2. The CDR3 is made up of 16 amino acids. Germline lookup yields CDR1 LGHDT and CDR2 YNNKEL (reference sequence). V shed 4 bases and J 2 bases; nucleotides not matched to a gene: 4. CDR3 bases: TGTGCCAGCAGCCCTAGCGGGGGGGTCTTCACAGATACGCAGTATTTT. Translation gives CASSPSGGVFTDTQYF.

This chain uses TRBV4-1 with TRBJ2-3; D might be TRBD2 (6 bases). Germline V lookup: CDR1 MGHRA, CDR2 YSYEKL. The CDR3 loop spans 14 amino acids. V lost 1 base and J lost 5, with 10 bases in between. The CDR3 sequence: CASSQVPSEDTQYF. The CDR3 nucleotides read TGCGCCAGCAGCCAAGTTCCTAGCGAAGATACGCAGTATTTT.

The V call is TRBV4-1, the J call TRBJ2-3; TRBD2 aligns across 8 bases. Germline CDR1 and CDR2: MGHRA and YSYEKL. Trimming cost V 1 base and J 3 bases; bases outside gene matches: 12. The length of the CDR3 is 18 residues. The CDR3 reads CASSQARSSGGATDTQYF. The CDR3 coding sequence is TGCGCCAGCAGCCAAGCTCGTTCATCCGGGGGGGCAACAGATACGCAGTATTTT.

This chain joins TRBV5-5 and TRBJ2-7; 9 nucleotides agree with TRBD1. This CDR3 is built from 18 residues. V lost 1 base, J lost 0 bases, and 11 bases stayed unmatched. Germline CDR1 reads SGHKS; CDR2 reads YYEKEE (reference sequence). CDR3 nucleotide sequence: TGTGCCAGCAGCTTGAGAGGGTCCGGACAGGGGAGCTCCTACGAGCAGTACTTC. This codes for CASSLRGSGQGSSYEQYF. Full variable domain (outside the CDR3, taken from reference TRBV5-5 and TRBJ2-7): DAGVTQSPTHLIKTRGQQVTLRCSPISGHKSVSWYQQVLGQGPQFIFQYYEKEERGRGNFPDRFSARQFPNYSSELNVNALLLGDSALYLCASSLRGSGQGSSYEQYFGPGTRLTVT.

The chain combines TRBV27 with TRBJ2-1, with 9 bases that match TRBD2. The CDR3 covers 17 residues. CDR1 is MNHEY, CDR2 SMNVEV, per germline (reference sequence). Trimming took 3 bases from V and 3 from J; bases not matched to a gene: 9. This chain's CDR3 is CASSLGYRRGGYNEQFF. In DNA, the CDR3 is TGTGCCAGCAGTTTGGGATATAGGCGGGGGGGCTACAATGAGCAGTTCTTC.

This chain joins TRBV6-6 and TRBJ2-5; D may be TRBD2 (5 bases). Germline CDR1 reads MNHNY; CDR2 reads SVGAGI (reference sequence). With 2 bases removed from V and 5 bases from J, the gap between germline ends came to 12 bases. This CDR3 region has 14 residues. This chain's CDR3 is CASSYDGRGETQYF. DNA of the CDR3: TGTGCCAGCAGTTACGATGGGCGAGGGGAGACCCAGTACTTC.

The chain employs TRBV7-2 and TRBJ2-3; 12 positions match TRBD2. V dropped 6 bases and J dropped 4; count of bases not matched to a gene: 8. The CDR3 consists of 16 residues. Looked up from germline, CDR1 is SGHTA and CDR2 is FQGNSA. CDR3 nucleotides: TGTGCCAGCAGGTTCTCACTAGCGGGGGGATCAGATACGCAGTATTTT. Its protein product is CASRFSLAGGSDTQYF.

This clone was counted between two and nine times. The gene calls are TRBV10-2 and TRBJ2-1; TRBD2 matches at 12 bases. Germline V gives CDR1 WSHSY, CDR2 SAAADI. The CDR3 extends over 15 amino acids. The V and J ends lost 5 bases and 6 bases, in that order; junction bases with no gene match: 5. DNA for the CDR3: TGCGCCAGCAGTCTATCTAGCGGGGGGGGCAATGAGCAGTTCTTC. This sequence encodes CASSLSSGGGNEQFF.

The chain combines TRBV18 with TRBJ2-2, with D tentatively TRBD2 (6 bases). The CDR3 sequence is 17 residues long. V was trimmed by 1 base and J by 0 bases, leaving 12 bases between them. Germline assignment: CDR1 KGHSH and CDR2 LQKENI. The CDR3 bases are TGTGCCAGCTCACCACTTGGGGGGTCCTCGAACACCGGGGAGCTGTTTTTT. Protein sequence: CASSPLGGSSNTGELFF.

This clone was seen once. This chain joins TRBV30 and TRBJ2-3, with TRBD2 as a possible D gene (6 bases). The length of the CDR3 is 13 residues. CDR1 GTSNPN and CDR2 SVGIG come from the germline V gene (reference sequence). V shed 2 bases and J shed 8 bases, with 14 bases lying between them. CDR3 in DNA: TGTGCCTGGAGTTTGGGACTTCTAAGTACGCAGTATTTT. This gives the protein CAWSLGLLSTQYF.

The V and J genes are TRBV19 and TRBJ1-5; D may be TRBD1 (5 bases). V lost 1 base and J 7 bases, leaving 17 bases between the germline ends. This CDR3 comprises 16 residues. The germline V gene encodes CDR1 LNHDA and CDR2 SQIVND (reference sequence). The CDR3 here is CASSIGTLLDTQPQHF. Written as DNA, the CDR3 is TGTGCCAGTAGTATAGGGACACTACTTGATACGCAGCCCCAGCATTTT.

The chain joins TRBV20-1 to TRBJ1-1, with D possibly being TRBD1 (5 bases). CDR1 and CDR2 from the germline V gene are DFQATT and SNEGSKA (reference sequence). The CDR3 is 12 amino acids. Trimming shortened V by 3 bases and J by 6 bases, and 11 bases separated the two germline ends. CDR3: CSASPGGSEAFF. The CDR3 bases are TGCAGTGCTAGTCCGGGGGGTTCTGAAGCTTTCTTT.

This chain links TRBV27 with TRBJ2-5; D remains ambiguous. V was trimmed by 2 bases and J by 5 bases, leaving 18 bases between them. The CDR3 extends over 16 amino acids. From germline, CDR1 is MNHEY and CDR2 SMNVEV (reference sequence). The CDR3 DNA reads as TGTGCCAGCAGTTTAGCCCCTCCGACAATATGGGAGACCCAGTACTTC. Encoded protein: CASSLAPPTIWETQYF.

The rearrangement links TRBV2 to TRBJ1-1; TRBD1 agrees at 10 bases. Looked up from germline, CDR1 is SNHLY and CDR2 is FYNNEI. The ends lost 6 bases at V and 3 bases at J; junction bases unmatched: 7. The CDR3 sequence is 15 residues long. Here the CDR3 DNA reads TGTGCCAGCAGATACGACAGGGGGCGGGACACTGAAGCTTTCTTT. Protein product: CASRYDRGRDTEAFF.

The V call is TRBV7-6, the J call TRBJ2-4; the match to TRBD2 covers 9 bases. CDR1 is SGHVS, CDR2 FNYEAQ, per germline. Trimming cost V 1 base and J 1 base; bases outside gene matches: 11. CDR3 length equals 19 residues. The CDR3 region has the DNA TGTGCCAGCAGCTTAGTAGAGGCGGGGGGGCAACGGGCCAAAAACATTCAGTACTTC. Its translation: CASSLVEAGGQRAKNIQYF.

This sequence joins TRBV7-9 and TRBJ1-6; 9 nucleotides agree with TRBD1. Germline CDR1 SEHNR, CDR2 FQNEAQ (reference sequence). Unmatched junction bases numbered 8, after V lost 4 bases and J lost 10 bases. The CDR3 covers 15 residues. The CDR3 region is CASSSTGTGRSPLHF. The DNA for the CDR3 is TGTGCCAGCAGCTCCACCGGGACAGGGCGATCACCCCTCCACTTT. Full variable domain (missing parts from reference TRBV7-9 and TRBJ1-6): DTGVSQNPRHKITKRGQNVTFRCDPISEHNRLYWYRQTLGQGPEFLTYFQNEAQLEKSRLLSDRFSAERPKGSFSTLEIQRTEQGDSAMYLCASSSTGTGRSPLHFGNGTRLTVT.